The 6 T cell receptor beta chains below all came from one sample that was sequenced in a study of blood T cell repertoires in COVID-19 (dated by TCRdb to 2018 to 2020). Library creation used the immunoSEQ multiplex PCR assay. The immuneACCESS repertoire file appears here via TCRdb, limited to in-frame rearrangements. These files lack a portion of the clones; in checked studies, under half of the deficit traces to unresolved V genes, and the cause of the others is not known. For this sample the table gives 85,000 to 130,000 clones, of which around 78% were detected only once. The ten largest clones add up to 6.2% of the sample. Specimen: peripheral blood. These receptors all stem from an older man with COVID-19, enrolled during active disease.

This clone was seen only once. This sequence joins TRBV3-1 (or the pseudogene TRBV3-2) and TRBJ2-5, with D perhaps TRBD2 (5 bases). Trimming shortened V by 5 bases and J by 3 bases, and 13 bases separated the two germline ends. The CDR3 has 14 amino acids. Germline CDR1 LGHDT, CDR2 YNNKEL (reference sequence). The CDR3 protein is CASSELGREETQYF. In DNA, the CDR3 is TGTGCCAGCAGCGAACTAGGGCGAGAAGAGACCCAGTACTTC.

This chain joins TRBV27 and TRBJ2-3, with TRBD2 identical over 15 bases. CDR3 length: 17 residues. The V segment lost 4 bases and the J segment 4 bases; nucleotides outside the gene matches: 6. CDR1 is MNHEY, CDR2 SMNVEV, per germline (reference sequence). Here the CDR3 DNA reads TGTGCCAGCAGTTCCCGGACTAGCGGGAGGGGGTCAGATACGCAGTATTTT. As protein: CASSSRTSGRGSDTQYF.

The chain uses TRBV28 and TRBJ2-1; the match to TRBD2 covers 8 bases. V shed 6 bases and J 2 bases; nucleotides not matched to a gene: 6. The CDR3 is 15 amino acids. CDR1 is MDHEN, CDR2 SYDVKM, per germline. In nucleotides, the CDR3 is TGTGCCAGCAGGCCCAGCGGGAGTACCTACAATGAGCAGTTCTTC. Translating it yields CASRPSGSTYNEQFF.

For this clone: Other DNA sequences of this sample code for an identical CDR3. The CDR3 DNA sequence: TGTGCCAGCAGGGGACAGGGGCCCTTCTATGGCTACACCTTC. Protein product: CASRGQGPFYGYTF. The V gene is TRBV2, the J gene TRBJ1-2; 10 bases fit TRBD1. The CDR3 loop spans 14 amino acids. Germline-derived CDR1 and CDR2 are SNHLY and FYNNEI. Trimming at V came to 6 bases and at J to 4 bases, leaving 5 bases not matched to a gene.

This chain connects TRBV28 to TRBJ2-1; 9 bases map to TRBD2. Germline V gene sequence: CDR1 MDHEN, CDR2 SYDVKM. The CDR3 length is 16 residues. The V and J ends lost 5 bases and 5 bases, in that order; junction bases with no gene match: 10. In nucleotides, the CDR3 is TGTGCCAGCAGTCGAACCCCGGGACTAGCTGACAATGAGCAGTTCTTC. Residues: CASSRTPGLADNEQFF.

The chain joins TRBV2 to TRBJ1-1; maybe TRBD1 (5 bases). CDR3 length equals 14 residues. V shed 3 bases and J shed 3 bases, with 11 bases lying between them. Germline loops: CDR1 SNHLY, CDR2 FYNNEI. CDR3: CASSEGRAYTEAFF. DNA of the CDR3: TGTGCCAGCAGTGAGGGCAGGGCATACACTGAAGCTTTCTTT.